This T cell receptor (beta chain) came from a study of blood T cell repertoires in COVID-19. Study overall: Specimens from acute and convalescent COVID-19 originated in the United States, Italy and Spain. T cells, B-cell-depleted T cells, or PBMCs provided the cDNA or gDNA that served as material.

Original processing methods: Reference gene primer amplification yielded estimated nucleated cell counts. Data came from immunoSEQ multiplex PCR; TCRdb stores just in-frame clones and leaves some out. The D gene and trimming were derived from the DNA, and the V and J assignments and clone size from that table. The sample lists 160,000 or so clones; roughly 89% were seen once. This CDR3 comprises 15 residues. Germline CDR1 SGHDT, CDR2 YYEEEE. The germline V and J ends were trimmed by 2 bases and 3 bases, with 12 bases remaining between them. The chain has TRBV5-6 and TRBJ2-1; possibly TRBD2 for D (6 bases). The receptor's source is a woman between 45 and 60 years old with acute or convalescent COVID-19. Sequencing used peripheral blood. The CDR3 region has the DNA TGTGCCAGCAGCTTTGGACTAACCCACTACAATGAGCAGTTCTTC. Translating gives CASSFGLTHYNEQFF.